Sequencing of this T cell receptor beta chain was carried out in a study of T cell responses to AZD1222 COVID-19 vaccine. The germline gives CDR1 MNHEY, CDR2 SMNVEV (reference sequence). CDR3 length: 12 residues. V was clipped by 2 bases and J by 7 bases, with 8 bases between them. In its sample, this clone was seen once. The antigen remains undetermined. General study points: Recipients of two AZD1222 doses showed rising Spike-specific TCR breadth and depth. The study identified only a handful of AZD1222 recipients as seropositive at baseline.

The assay was immunoSEQ multiplex PCR, and TCRdb's table has in-frame clones only and misses some. This table holds about 140,000 clones, roughly 90% found once. V and J are TRBV27 and TRBJ1-2; possible D gene TRBD1, 5 bases. The clonotype comes from an adult in good health. This specimen consisted of peripheral blood, obtained on day 0 of AZD1222 vaccination. For the CDR3, the DNA is TGTGCCAGCAGTTTAGGGGGAGTTGGCTACACCTTC. This encodes CASSLGGVGYTF.